Listed here are 10 T cell receptor beta chains from one sample, sequenced in a study of T cell responses to AZD1222 COVID-19 vaccine. Profiling relied on immunoSEQ multiplex PCR, and the TCRdb table lists in-frame clones only, not all of them. The sample lists over 130,000 clones, roughly 89% occurring once. Sequencing was performed on peripheral blood, taken 28 days after the second dose of the MenACWY control vaccine. The receptors were sampled from an adult who received the MenACWY meningococcal vaccine as a control.

The chain combines TRBV24-1 with TRBJ2-3; D is possibly TRBD2 (5 bases). Per the germline V gene, CDR1 is KGHDR and CDR2 is SFDVKD. Trimming shortened V by 4 bases and J by 10 bases, and 14 bases separated the two germline ends. The CDR3 is 13 residues long. DNA for the CDR3: TGTGCCACCAGTGACCAGGATCGGCGGGCGCAGTATTTT. Translation: CATSDQDRRAQYF.

The chain carries TRBV19 and TRBJ1-1, with D perhaps TRBD1 (6 bases). V shed 5 bases and J shed 2 bases, with 15 bases lying between them. Looked up from germline, CDR1 is LNHDA and CDR2 is SQIVND (reference sequence). This CDR3 region has 15 residues. CDR3 nucleotide sequence: TGTGCCAGTAGTCCTTACAGGGAAGGAAACACTGAAGCTTTCTTT. This encodes CASSPYREGNTEAFF.

This sequence joins TRBV7-3 and TRBJ2-3, with unresolved D. V gave up 6 bases and J gave up 6 bases, with 19 bases separating them. The CDR3 loop spans 15 amino acids. CDR1 and CDR2 (germline): SGHTA, FQGTGA. The CDR3 coding sequence is TGTGCCAGCAGGCCCGGGCCCAGCCTTTGGGATACGCAGTATTTT. Translated: CASRPGPSLWDTQYF.

The rearrangement joins TRBV2 to TRBJ1-5; 9 bases are a match to TRBD1. Germline V gene sequence: CDR1 SNHLY, CDR2 FYNNEI. The CDR3 runs 15 residues. The ends lost 5 bases at V and 3 bases at J; junction bases unmatched: 5. The CDR3 here is CASSLQGANNQPQHF. CDR3 in DNA: TGTGCCAGCAGTCTACAGGGGGCCAACAATCAGCCCCAGCATTTT.

The V call is TRBV18, the J call TRBJ1-2; D gene uncertain. CDR3 length: 13 residues. The V gene lost 3 bases and the J gene lost 3 bases, with 8 bases spanning the gap. The germline CDR1 and CDR2 sequences are KGHSH and LQKENI. CDR3 loop: CASSPHEDYGYTF. CDR3 nucleotide sequence: TGTGCCAGCTCACCCCATGAGGACTATGGCTACACCTTC.

Here the CDR3 DNA reads TGTGCCAGCAGCTTCGGTGAAGAAACTGAAGCTTTCTTT. This translates into CASSFGEETEAFF. The chain recombines TRBV7-9 with TRBJ1-1; D gene ambiguous. The germline CDR1 and CDR2 sequences are SEHNR and FQNEAQ (reference sequence). Trimming removed 3 bases at V and 5 bases at J, with 10 bases between. The CDR3 has 13 residues.

The chain carries TRBV18 and TRBJ2-3, with unresolved D. This CDR3 comprises 15 residues. Per the germline V gene, CDR1 is KGHSH and CDR2 is LQKENI. V lost 3 bases and J lost 0, with 10 bases in between. The CDR3 region is CASSPLDASTDTQYF. As DNA, the CDR3 is TGTGCCAGCTCACCCCTCGATGCTAGCACAGATACGCAGTATTTT.

This clone was counted only a few times. J is TRBJ1-1 and V is TRBV2; no firm D call. Trimming shortened V by 2 bases and J by 0 bases, and 7 bases separated the two germline ends. This CDR3 has 14 residues. Germline CDR1 is SNHLY and CDR2 is FYNNEI. DNA for the CDR3: TGTGCCAGCAGTGAACACAGTCTGAACACTGAAGCTTTCTTT. It yields the protein CASSEHSLNTEAFF.

The rearrangement uses TRBV18 and TRBJ1-5; possibly TRBD1 for D (6 bases). The germline CDR1 and CDR2 sequences are KGHSH and LQKENI. This CDR3 has 14 amino acids. Trimming cost V 2 bases and J 3 bases, with 8 bases left between them. CDR3 nucleotides: TGTGCCAGCTCACCAAACAGGGACAATCAGCCCCAGCATTTT. Protein: CASSPNRDNQPQHF.

The chain recombines TRBV7-8 with TRBJ1-3; weak D call: TRBD1 (6 bases). The CDR3 totals 19 residues. The germline gives CDR1 SGHVS, CDR2 FQNEAQ. Trimming took off 1 base at V and 4 bases at J, with 23 bases between the two ends. CDR3 in DNA: TGTGCCAGCAGCTTAGTGGTTGGCAGGGGATTATTAGGGGGAAACACCATATATTTT. Translation: CASSLVVGRGLLGGNTIYF.